The 14 T cell receptor beta chains below were found in one sample sequenced in a study of blood T cell repertoires in COVID-19. Sequencing was performed with immunoSEQ multiplex PCR; in TCRdb, only in-frame clones are kept and a portion is missing. This table has approximately 170,000 clones, 80% to 90% appearing once. The sample consisted of peripheral blood. The receptors here all came from a man aged 18 to 35 who had recovered from COVID-19.

This clone was counted a few times. The rearrangement uses TRBV11-3 and TRBJ2-1, with 8 positions matching TRBD2. The CDR3 has 17 amino acids. V shed 0 bases and J 6 bases; nucleotides not matched to a gene: 10. Germline CDR1 SGHNT, CDR2 YENEEA. This CDR3 reads CASSLEGGSGSRNEQFF. For the CDR3, the DNA is TGTGCCAGCAGCTTAGAGGGAGGGAGCGGGAGCCGCAATGAGCAGTTCTTC.

There are a few counts of this clone. The genes are TRBV5-1 and TRBJ2-2; D unresolved. The V gene lost 3 bases and the J gene lost 0 bases, with 6 bases spanning the gap. There are 14 residues in the CDR3. From germline, CDR1 is SGHRS and CDR2 YFSETQ. CDR3 protein: CASSSVPNTGELFF. In DNA, the CDR3 is TGCGCCAGCAGCTCAGTGCCGAACACCGGGGAGCTGTTTTTT.

This clone has a handful of counts. The chain joins TRBV7-2 to TRBJ2-7, with D possibly TRBD2 on 5 matching bases. V was trimmed by 1 base and J by 6 bases, leaving 16 bases between them. In germline, CDR1 is SGHTA, CDR2 FQGNSA. The CDR3 is made up of 15 amino acids. The CDR3 bases are TGTGCCAGCAGCTTAGACGGAGGTGGTAAGCGCGAGCAGTACTTC. Its translation: CASSLDGGGKREQYF. Combining the CDR3 with reference TRBV7-2 and TRBJ2-7 gives the whole variable domain GAGVSQSPSNKVTEKGKDVELRCDPISGHTALYWYRQSLGQGLEFLIYFQGNSAPDKSGLPSDRFSAERTGGSVSTLTIQRTQQEDSAVYLCASSLDGGGKREQYFGPGTRLTVT.

This chain uses TRBV29-1 with TRBJ2-4; the D is unclear. Per the germline V gene, CDR1 is SQVTM and CDR2 is ANQGSEA. The V and J ends lost 5 bases and 3 bases respectively, with 11 bases between them. The CDR3 runs 13 residues. CDR3 protein: CSVMNNDKNIQYF. The CDR3 DNA sequence: TGCAGCGTTATGAACAATGACAAAAACATTCAGTACTTC.

The chain employs TRBV2 and TRBJ2-7; 9 bases agree with TRBD2. V shed 7 bases and J 5 bases; nucleotides not matched to a gene: 9. Per germline, CDR1 SNHLY and CDR2 FYNNEI. The CDR3 is made up of 14 amino acids. The CDR3 nucleotides read TGTGCCAGCACCCTTAGCGGGAGATTTGACGAGCAGTACTTC. Protein: CASTLSGRFDEQYF.

This clone came up once. The chain recombines TRBV5-4 with TRBJ2-3, with 11 bases fitting TRBD2. Germline V gene lookup returns CDR1 SGHNT and CDR2 YYREEE (reference sequence). The V segment lost 5 bases and the J segment 10 bases; nucleotides outside the gene matches: 12. The CDR3 has 15 amino acids. The CDR3 protein is CASSLSLAGVESQYF. Written as DNA, the CDR3 is TGTGCCAGCAGTCTCTCACTAGCGGGAGTTGAATCGCAGTATTTT. Based on the CDR3 plus reference TRBV5-4 and TRBJ2-3, the full variable domain is ETGVTQSPTHLIKTRGQQVTLRCSSQSGHNTVSWYQQALGQGPQFIFQYYREEENGRGNFPPRFSGLQFPNYSSELNVNALELDDSALYLCASSLSLAGVESQYFGPGTRLTVL.

The chain has TRBV7-8 and TRBJ2-3, with 9 bases matching TRBD2. Germline V gene data show CDR1 as SGHVS and CDR2 as FQNEAQ. Trimming removed 3 bases from V and 4 bases from J; junction bases left unmatched: 2. The CDR3 has 14 amino acids. The CDR3 loop is CASSFSGSSDTQYF. In nucleotides, the CDR3 is TGTGCCAGCAGCTTTAGCGGGAGCTCAGATACGCAGTATTTT.

The CDR3: CASSLGSGVTYNEQFF. DNA of the CDR3: TGTGCCAGCAGCTTGGGATCGGGGGTGACCTACAATGAGCAGTTCTTC. The chain uses TRBV7-4 and TRBJ2-1, with D tentatively TRBD2 (6 bases). The germline CDR1 and CDR2 sequences are SGHVT and SQSDAQ. The length of the CDR3 is 16 residues. Trimming shortened V by 3 bases and J by 2 bases, and 14 bases separated the two germline ends.

V gene TRBV7-9 combines with J gene TRBJ1-1; no clear D gene. Germline lookup yields CDR1 SEHNR and CDR2 FQNEAQ (reference sequence). This CDR3 spans 15 amino acids. V lost 1 base to trimming and J lost 0 bases, with 9 bases between them. The CDR3: CASSLDNRLNTEAFF. The CDR3 DNA is TGTGCCAGCAGCTTAGATAACAGACTGAACACTGAAGCTTTCTTT.

This chain connects TRBV5-4 to TRBJ2-1; D gene ambiguous. Germline loops: CDR1 SGHNT, CDR2 YYREEE (reference sequence). V was clipped by 0 bases and J by 7 bases, with 11 bases between them. CDR3 length: 14 residues. CDR3 nucleotide sequence: TGTGCCAGCAGCTTGGCCGGGTGGCGGAATGAGCAGTTCTTC. Protein product: CASSLAGWRNEQFF.

A few counts support this clone. The CDR3 region is CATSEGPKYEQYF. CDR3 DNA: TGTGCCACCTCCGAGGGCCCTAAATACGAGCAGTACTTC. The genes are TRBV24-1 and TRBJ2-7; the D gene is possibly TRBD2 (5 bases). Germline CDR1 KGHDR, CDR2 SFDVKD. Trimming left V 9 bases short and J 4 bases short, with 15 bases between. The CDR3 totals 13 residues.

The rearrangement uses TRBV6-5 and TRBJ2-7; 10 bases align to TRBD2. Germline V gene sequence: CDR1 MNHEY, CDR2 SVGAGI. The junction had 5 bases not matched to a gene; V was cut back by 4 bases and J by 5 bases. This CDR3 is built from 14 residues. CDR3 amino acids: CASSSGLAINEQYF. CDR3 sequence (DNA): TGTGCCAGCAGTTCGGGACTAGCGATCAACGAGCAGTACTTC.

The rearrangement links TRBV7-2 to TRBJ2-6, with 9 bases that match TRBD1. The germline V gene encodes CDR1 SGHTA and CDR2 FQGNSA. There are 17 residues in the CDR3. V gave up 9 bases and J gave up 0 bases; unmatched junction bases: 9. The CDR3 loop is CASPRTGGFSGANVLTF. The CDR3 DNA sequence: TGTGCCAGTCCCCGAACAGGGGGCTTCTCTGGGGCCAACGTCCTGACTTTC.

This chain joins TRBV19 and TRBJ2-2; D uncertain. Germline CDR1 LNHDA, CDR2 SQIVND (reference sequence). The CDR3 loop spans 15 amino acids. Deletions cut 4 bases from V and 2 bases from J, with 11 bases between. CDR3 loop: CASSRAKTNTGELFF. CDR3 in DNA: TGTGCCAGTAGTAGGGCGAAAACTAACACCGGGGAGCTGTTTTTT. The full variable domain, its missing parts supplied by reference TRBV19 and TRBJ2-2, is DGGITQSPKYLFRKEGQNVTLSCEQNLNHDAMYWYRQDPGQGLRLIYYSQIVNDFQKGDIAEGYSVSREKKESFPLTVTSAQKNPTAFYLCASSRAKTNTGELFFGEGSRLTVL.